A selection of T cell receptor beta chains follows, all from one sample in a study of T cell responses to AZD1222 COVID-19 vaccine. Measured with immunoSEQ multiplex PCR; TCRdb has only the in-frame clones, and not every one. The data hold tens of thousands of clones, with around 83% observed a single time. The sequences come from peripheral blood, collected on day 0 of AZD1222 vaccination. The receptor source for this set is an adult in good health. Each CDR3 is given with its conserved first and last residue. A D gene is named only where the DNA matches it firmly. Rows may omit the clone size; those that give it use once, few, many or a size class.

clone size: .
D gene: TRBD1
J gene: TRBJ1-2
CDR3 length: 13
V gene: TRBV6-1
CDR3 protein: CASSDPGGSGYTF
CDR3 DNA: TGTGCCAGCAGTGACCCAGGGGGCAGTGGCTATACCTTC

clone size: once
D gene: TRBD2
J gene: TRBJ2-1
CDR3 length: 15
V gene: TRBV7-3
CDR3 protein: CASSLGGGPGNEQFF
CDR3 DNA: TGTGCCAGCAGCCTGGGCGGGGGTCCGGGCAATGAGCAGTTCTTC

clone size: once
D gene: TRBD1
J gene: TRBJ2-2
CDR3 length: 16
V gene: TRBV9
CDR3 protein: CASSPPGQGHTGELFF
CDR3 DNA: TGTGCCAGCAGCCCCCCGGGACAGGGGCACACCGGGGAGCTGTTTTTT

clone size: .
D gene: TRBD2
J gene: TRBJ2-7
CDR3 length: 16
V gene: TRBV28
CDR3 protein: CASSLFRSGRPYEQYF
CDR3 DNA: TGTGCCAGCAGTTTATTTCGTAGCGGGCGGCCCTACGAGCAGTACTTC

clone size: .
D gene: .
J gene: TRBJ1-1
CDR3 length: 14
V gene: TRBV2
CDR3 protein: CASSVWAQNTEAFF
CDR3 DNA: TGTGCCAGCAGTGTTTGGGCACAGAACACTGAAGCTTTCTTT

clone size: .
D gene: .
J gene: TRBJ2-2
CDR3 length: 17
V gene: TRBV7-9
CDR3 protein: CASSLSRETPVNGELFF
CDR3 DNA: TGTGCCAGCAGCCTTAGTCGGGAGACACCGGTAAACGGGGAGCTGTTTTTT

clone size: few
D gene: .
J gene: TRBJ2-2
CDR3 length: 18
V gene: TRBV11-2
CDR3 protein: CASSLGTLGGRNTGELFF
CDR3 DNA: TGTGCCAGCAGCTTAGGGACCTTAGGGGGGAGGAATACCGGGGAGCTGTTTTTT

clone size: .
D gene: .
J gene: TRBJ1-4
CDR3 length: 13
V gene: TRBV19
CDR3 protein: CASTRTYNEKLFF
CDR3 DNA: TGTGCCAGTACGAGGACATATAATGAAAAACTGTTTTTT

clone size: .
D gene: .
J gene: TRBJ1-1
CDR3 length: 16
V gene: TRBV4-1
CDR3 protein: CASSHLTWGKDTEAFF
CDR3 DNA: TGCGCCAGCAGCCACCTCACGTGGGGGAAGGACACTGAAGCTTTCTTT

clone size: once
D gene: .
J gene: TRBJ1-1
CDR3 length: 13
V gene: TRBV2
CDR3 protein: CASSEARDTEAFF
CDR3 DNA: TGTGCCAGCAGTGAAGCTAGGGACACTGAAGCTTTCTTT

clone size: few
D gene: .
J gene: TRBJ2-1
CDR3 length: 16
V gene: TRBV11-2
CDR3 protein: CASSFISARDYNEQFF
CDR3 DNA: TGTGCCAGCAGCTTCATTAGCGCGAGGGATTACAATGAGCAGTTCTTC

clone size: .
D gene: .
J gene: TRBJ1-1
CDR3 length: 14
V gene: TRBV7-3
CDR3 protein: CASSTGAANTEAFF
CDR3 DNA: TGTGCCAGCAGCACCGGGGCAGCCAACACTGAAGCTTTCTTT

clone size: .
D gene: .
J gene: TRBJ1-1
CDR3 length: 12
V gene: TRBV4-2
CDR3 protein: CASSGTHTEAFF
CDR3 DNA: TGTGCCAGCAGCGGGACTCACACTGAAGCTTTCTTT

clone size: .
D gene: TRBD2
J gene: TRBJ2-1
CDR3 length: 17
V gene: TRBV3-1/TRBV3-2
CDR3 protein: CASSQSPTSGSYNEQFF
CDR3 DNA: TGTGCCAGCAGCCAGAGCCCTACTAGCGGGAGTTACAATGAGCAGTTCTTC

clone size: .
D gene: .
J gene: TRBJ2-3
CDR3 length: 13
V gene: TRBV18
CDR3 protein: CASSSTREDTQYF
CDR3 DNA: TGTGCCAGCTCATCGACCAGGGAAGATACGCAGTATTTT

clone size: .
D gene: .
J gene: TRBJ1-1
CDR3 length: 13
V gene: TRBV28
CDR3 protein: CASSRGGNTEAFF
CDR3 DNA: TGTGCCAGCAGTCGAGGGGGGAACACTGAAGCTTTCTTT

clone size: .
D gene: .
J gene: TRBJ2-1
CDR3 length: 12
V gene: TRBV6-2/TRBV6-3
CDR3 protein: CASSNLNNEQFF
CDR3 DNA: TGTGCCAGCAGCAACTTAAACAATGAGCAGTTCTTC

clone size: .
D gene: TRBD1
J gene: TRBJ1-1
CDR3 length: 16
V gene: TRBV5-1
CDR3 protein: CASSSPGQGRTSEAFF
CDR3 DNA: TGCGCCAGCAGCTCCCCGGGACAGGGACGTACCTCTGAAGCTTTCTTT

clone size: .
D gene: .
J gene: TRBJ2-5
CDR3 length: 14
V gene: TRBV6-5
CDR3 protein: CASSYAAEVGTQYF
CDR3 DNA: TGTGCCAGCAGTTACGCGGCAGAGGTGGGGACCCAGTACTTC

clone size: .
D gene: .
J gene: TRBJ1-1
CDR3 length: 14
V gene: TRBV6-1
CDR3 protein: CASSEVGLNTEAFF
CDR3 DNA: TGTGCCAGCAGTGAAGTTGGACTGAACACTGAAGCTTTCTTT

clone size: .
D gene: .
J gene: TRBJ2-3
CDR3 length: 12
V gene: TRBV9
CDR3 protein: CASSVERNTQYF
CDR3 DNA: TGTGCCAGCAGCGTAGAAAGAAATACGCAGTATTTT

clone size: .
D gene: .
J gene: TRBJ1-3
CDR3 length: 14
V gene: TRBV28
CDR3 protein: CASSPGDTGNTIYF
CDR3 DNA: TGTGCCAGCAGTCCAGGGGATACTGGAAACACCATATATTTT

clone size: once
D gene: .
J gene: TRBJ2-3
CDR3 length: 16
V gene: TRBV21-1
CDR3 protein: CASSKGADSNTDTQYF
CDR3 DNA: TGTGCCAGCAGCAAAGGGGCGGACTCGAACACAGATACGCAGTATTTT

clone size: .
D gene: TRBD1
J gene: TRBJ2-1
CDR3 length: 17
V gene: TRBV19
CDR3 protein: CASSILGDRGRSNEQFF
CDR3 DNA: TGTGCCAGTAGTATTCTCGGAGACAGGGGGCGTAGCAATGAGCAGTTCTTC

clone size: .
D gene: TRBD1
J gene: TRBJ2-2
CDR3 length: 18
V gene: TRBV25-1
CDR3 protein: CASSEAMGQGGSTGELFF
CDR3 DNA: TGTGCCAGCAGTGAAGCAATGGGACAGGGGGGTTCCACCGGGGAGCTGTTTTTT

clone size: .
D gene: TRBD2
J gene: TRBJ2-1
CDR3 length: 15
V gene: TRBV5-8
CDR3 protein: CASSLTLAEGNEQFF
CDR3 DNA: TGTGCCAGCAGCTTAACGCTAGCGGAAGGGAATGAGCAGTTCTTC

clone size: .
D gene: .
J gene: TRBJ2-3
CDR3 length: 13
V gene: TRBV5-1
CDR3 protein: CASSLTGDVPQYF
CDR3 DNA: TGCGCCAGCAGCTTGACGGGGGACGTACCGCAGTATTTT

clone size: .
D gene: TRBD1
J gene: TRBJ2-7
CDR3 length: 17
V gene: TRBV11-2
CDR3 protein: CASSLVAGGVDIYEQYF
CDR3 DNA: TGTGCCAGCAGCTTAGTTGCAGGGGGCGTAGACATCTACGAGCAGTACTTC

clone size: few
D gene: .
J gene: TRBJ1-6
CDR3 length: 10
V gene: TRBV28
CDR3 protein: CAAGVSPLHF
CDR3 DNA: TGTGCCGCAGGAGTTTCACCCCTCCACTTT

clone size: .
D gene: TRBD1
J gene: TRBJ1-3
CDR3 length: 15
V gene: TRBV7-9
CDR3 protein: CASSSTGGPGNTIYF
CDR3 DNA: TGTGCCAGCAGCTCGACAGGGGGCCCTGGAAACACCATATATTTT

clone size: few
D gene: .
J gene: TRBJ1-5
CDR3 length: 15
V gene: TRBV5-1
CDR3 protein: CASSHGGESNQPQHF
CDR3 DNA: TGCGCCAGCAGCCATGGTGGGGAAAGCAATCAGCCCCAGCATTTT

clone size: .
D gene: TRBD1
J gene: TRBJ1-6
CDR3 length: 16
V gene: TRBV4-3
CDR3 protein: CASSQDRQGANSPLHF
CDR3 DNA: TGCGCCAGCAGCCAAGATCGGCAGGGGGCGAATTCACCCCTCCACTTT

clone size: .
D gene: .
J gene: TRBJ1-3
CDR3 length: 12
V gene: TRBV9
CDR3 protein: CASSGSGNTIYF
CDR3 DNA: TGTGCCAGCAGCGGCTCTGGAAACACCATATATTTT

clone size: .
D gene: .
J gene: TRBJ1-5
CDR3 length: 14
V gene: TRBV2
CDR3 protein: CASSRFDSNQPQHF
CDR3 DNA: TGTGCCAGCAGCCGCTTTGATAGCAATCAGCCCCAGCATTTT

clone size: once
D gene: TRBD1
J gene: TRBJ2-3
CDR3 length: 14
V gene: TRBV9
CDR3 protein: CASSPDRATDTQYF
CDR3 DNA: TGTGCCAGCAGCCCTGACAGGGCAACAGATACGCAGTATTTT

clone size: .
D gene: TRBD2
J gene: TRBJ2-1
CDR3 length: 15
V gene: TRBV7-2
CDR3 protein: CASSSGLADYNEQFF
CDR3 DNA: TGTGCCAGCAGCTCGGGACTAGCGGATTACAATGAGCAGTTCTTC